The source of this T cell receptor (beta chain) is a study of T-cell reconstitution after alpha-beta-depleted transplantation in children. This clonotype was seen at least ten times. Germline CDR1 and CDR2: SGHTA and FQGNSA. The CDR3 consists of 15 residues. The V end lost 1 base, the J end lost 10 bases, and 17 bases lay between the germline ends. Unique molecular identifiers featured in how the TCRbeta library was prepared. TCRdb recomputed calls from the PCR reads with MiXCR, one row per CDR3 protein. The top ten clones hold around 4% of a sample with 350,000 to 400,000 distinct CDR3 sequences, roughly 22% of them seen once.

The source of this sequence is a human donor who donated a stem cell graft to a child with acute myeloid leukemia. The source material was PBMCs from the stem cell graft donor, sampled from the stem cell graft. V and J are TRBV7-2 and TRBJ2-1, with a weak D call TRBD1 (5 bases). The CDR3 region is CASSLEAGNNYEQFF. DNA of the CDR3: TGTGCCAGCAGCTTAGAGGCAGGGAATAACTACGAGCAGTTCTTC.